This entry concerns a single TCR beta chain. The data were taken from a study of blood T cell repertoires in COVID-19. Authors' analysis steps: Amplified reference gene primers provided the basis for estimating nucleated cell counts. Some clones are missing from TCRdb's copy, which holds only in-frame ones; the method was immunoSEQ multiplex PCR. That table supplies the V and J calls and clone size; D and trimming were determined from the DNA. The table has just over 90,000 clones, about nine tenths seen once; the top ten hold about 1.5%. From germline, CDR1 is SGHTA and CDR2 FQGNSA. CDR3 length equals 15 residues. With 4 bases clipped from V and 8 bases from J, the junction kept 7 bases outside the gene matches.

Specimen: peripheral blood. This receptor was obtained from a human donor with active COVID-19. The donor label of this sample is uncertain. This chain links TRBV7-2 with TRBJ2-1, with 11 bases that match TRBD2. DNA for the CDR3: TGTGCCAGCAGCTCCCTAGCGGGGGGTGGCGATGAGCAGTTCTTC. Translating it yields CASSSLAGGGDEQFF. Filled out from reference TRBV7-2 and TRBJ2-1, the complete variable domain reads GAGVSQSPSNKVTEKGKDVELRCDPISGHTALYWYRQSLGQGLEFLIYFQGNSAPDKSGLPSDRFSAERTGGSVSTLTIQRTQQEDSAVYLCASSSLAGGGDEQFFGPGTRLTVL.